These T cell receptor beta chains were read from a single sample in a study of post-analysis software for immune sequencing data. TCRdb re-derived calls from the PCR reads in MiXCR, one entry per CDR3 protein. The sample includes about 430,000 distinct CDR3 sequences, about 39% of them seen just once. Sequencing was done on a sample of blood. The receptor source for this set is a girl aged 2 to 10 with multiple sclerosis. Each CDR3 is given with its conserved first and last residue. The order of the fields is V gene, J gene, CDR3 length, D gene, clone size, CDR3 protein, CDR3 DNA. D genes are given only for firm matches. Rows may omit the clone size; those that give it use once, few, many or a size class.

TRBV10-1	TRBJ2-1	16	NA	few	CASSEAISGSYNEQFF	TGCGCCAGCAGTGAGGCGATAAGCGGCTCCTACAATGAGCAGTTCTTC
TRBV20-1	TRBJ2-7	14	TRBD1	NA	CSTEDREKSYEQYF	TGCAGTACCGAGGACAGGGAGAAATCCTACGAGCAGTACTTC
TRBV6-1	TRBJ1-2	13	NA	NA	CASSGRVVEGYTF	TGTGCCAGCAGTGGGCGGGTAGTGGAAGGCTACACCTTC
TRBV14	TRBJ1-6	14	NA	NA	CASSRRITDSPLHF	TGTGCCAGCAGCCGACGAATTACAGATTCACCCCTCCACTTT
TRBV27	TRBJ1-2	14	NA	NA	CASRAPGLGYGYTF	TGTGCCAGCAGGGCACCAGGGTTGGGGTATGGCTACACCTTC
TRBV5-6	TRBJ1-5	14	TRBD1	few	CASSLGTGWEPQHF	TGTGCCAGCAGCTTGGGGACAGGGTGGGAGCCCCAGCATTTT
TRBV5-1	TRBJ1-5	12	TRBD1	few	CATLRGRQPQHF	TGCGCCACGCTGAGGGGGCGGCAGCCCCAGCATTTT
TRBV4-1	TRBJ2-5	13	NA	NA	CASSQVFGETQYF	TGCGCCAGCAGCCAGGTCTTCGGAGAGACCCAGTACTTC
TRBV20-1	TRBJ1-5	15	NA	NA	CSARRTGPGNQPQHF	TGCAGTGCTAGACGCACCGGGCCAGGCAATCAGCCCCAGCATTTT
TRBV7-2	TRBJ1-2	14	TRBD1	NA	CASSAGQVNYGYTF	TGTGCCAGCAGCGCGGGACAGGTTAACTATGGCTACACCTTC
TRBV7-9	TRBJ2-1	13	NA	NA	CASSSEADYEQFF	TGTGCCAGCAGCTCAGAAGCGGACTATGAGCAGTTCTTC
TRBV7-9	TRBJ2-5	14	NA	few	CASSSGRRGETQYF	TGTGCCAGCAGCTCGGGACGGCGCGGAGAGACCCAGTACTTC
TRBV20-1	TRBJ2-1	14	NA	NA	CSARGPTPTNEQFF	TGCAGTGCTAGAGGACCTACCCCCACCAATGAGCAGTTCTTC
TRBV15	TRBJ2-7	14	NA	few	CATSSPGLTYEQYF	TGTGCCACCAGCAGCCCCGGGCTCACCTACGAGCAGTACTTC
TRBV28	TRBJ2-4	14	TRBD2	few	CASSWSRGGNIQYF	TGTGCCAGCAGTTGGTCCCGGGGGGGTAACATTCAGTACTTC
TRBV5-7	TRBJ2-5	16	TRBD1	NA	CASSFPGQGKEETQYF	TGTGCCAGCAGCTTCCCGGGACAGGGGAAAGAAGAGACCCAGTACTTC
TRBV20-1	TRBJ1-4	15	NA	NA	CSARDGGGVGEKLFF	TGCAGTGCTAGAGACGGCGGGGGAGTCGGTGAAAAACTGTTTTTT
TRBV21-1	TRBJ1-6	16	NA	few	CASSIKGLFPNSPLHF	TGTGCCAGCAGCATCAAAGGGCTTTTTCCCAATTCACCCCTCCACTTT
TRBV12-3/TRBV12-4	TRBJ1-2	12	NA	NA	CASNGYRGGYTF	TGTGCCAGCAATGGATATCGGGGGGGCTACACCTTC
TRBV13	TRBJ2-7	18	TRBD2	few	CASSLTGWTGGLAGEQYF	TGTGCCAGCAGCCTTACGGGGTGGACGGGAGGTCTGGCTGGCGAGCAGTACTTC
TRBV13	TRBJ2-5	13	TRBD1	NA	CASSVRGRETQYF	TGTGCCAGCAGCGTCAGGGGGCGTGAGACCCAGTACTTC
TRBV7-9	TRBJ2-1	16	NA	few	CASSPRTTVSYNEQFF	TGTGCCAGCAGCCCGAGGACTACCGTCTCCTACAATGAGCAGTTCTTC
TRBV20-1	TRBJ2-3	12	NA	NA	CSARDLVESQYF	TGCAGTGCTAGAGATCTGGTAGAATCGCAGTATTTT
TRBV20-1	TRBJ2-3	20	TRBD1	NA	CSARDFSVHGQGGNKDTQYF	TGCAGTGCTAGAGACTTCTCAGTCCATGGACAGGGCGGAAATAAAGATACGCAGTATTTT
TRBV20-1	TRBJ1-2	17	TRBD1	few	CSARDGTGGWKKDGYTF	TGCAGTGCTAGAGATGGGACAGGGGGCTGGAAGAAGGATGGCTACACCTTC
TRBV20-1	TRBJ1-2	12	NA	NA	CRARVGGYGYTF	TGCAGGGCTAGGGTGGGAGGGTATGGCTACACCTTC
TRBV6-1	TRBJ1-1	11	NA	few	CASNLRMEAFF	TGTGCCAGCAATCTCCGCATGGAAGCTTTCTTT
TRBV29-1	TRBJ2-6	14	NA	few	CSVLGGTGANVLTF	TGCAGCGTTCTTGGGGGAACTGGGGCCAACGTCCTGACTTTC